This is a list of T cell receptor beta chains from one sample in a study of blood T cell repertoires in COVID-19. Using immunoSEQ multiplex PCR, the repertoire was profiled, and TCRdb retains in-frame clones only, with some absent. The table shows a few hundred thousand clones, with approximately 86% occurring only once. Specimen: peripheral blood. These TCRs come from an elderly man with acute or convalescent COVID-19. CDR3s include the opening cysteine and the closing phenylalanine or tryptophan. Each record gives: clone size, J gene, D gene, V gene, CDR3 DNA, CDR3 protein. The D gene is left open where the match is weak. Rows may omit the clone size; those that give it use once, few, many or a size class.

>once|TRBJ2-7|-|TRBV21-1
TGTGCCAGCACCCCTTTGACTAGCGGGAGTTATTTATCGTACGAGCAGTACTTC
CASTPLTSGSYLSYEQYF
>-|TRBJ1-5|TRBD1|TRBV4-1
TGCGCCAGCAGCCAGGGACAGGGCCAGCCCCAGCATTTT
CASSQGQGQPQHF
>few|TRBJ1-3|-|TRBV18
TGTGCCAGCTCACCGTTTCAGGGCGACTCTGGAAACACCATATATTTT
CASSPFQGDSGNTIYF
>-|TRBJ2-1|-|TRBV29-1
TGCAGCGTTGAAGGAGGGATGGTCACTGAGCAGTTCTTC
CSVEGGMVTEQFF
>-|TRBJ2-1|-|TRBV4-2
TGTGCCAGCAGCCAAGAAATGAGTCGTAGCTCCTACAATGAGCAGTTCTTC
CASSQEMSRSSYNEQFF
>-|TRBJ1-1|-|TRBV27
TGTGCCAGCAGCCCCCTCACGGCGGGGACTGAAGCTTTCTTT
CASSPLTAGTEAFF
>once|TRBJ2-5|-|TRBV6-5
TGTGCCAGCAGTTACTCGCTGGGGCGGAAAGAGACCCAGTACTTC
CASSYSLGRKETQYF
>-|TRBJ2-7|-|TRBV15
TGTGCCACCAGCAGACAGGGGTCCTACGAGCAGTACTTC
CATSRQGSYEQYF
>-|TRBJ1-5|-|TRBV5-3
TGTGCCAGAAGCTTGAATCAGTATAGCAATCAGCCCCAGCATTTT
CARSLNQYSNQPQHF
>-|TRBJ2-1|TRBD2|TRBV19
TGTGCCAGTAGTCCGCGGACTAGCGGGAGTGTGAATGAGCAGTTCTTC
CASSPRTSGSVNEQFF
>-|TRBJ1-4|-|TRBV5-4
TGTGCCAGCAGCTTGGAGCGGGAAAAACTGTTTTTT
CASSLEREKLFF
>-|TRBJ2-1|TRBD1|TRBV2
TGTGCCAGCAGTTTCGACGGACAGGCACATGAGCAGTTCTTC
CASSFDGQAHEQFF
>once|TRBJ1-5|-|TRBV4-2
TGTGCCAGCAGCCAAGATGGGCAACCCGGTCAGCCCCAGCATTTT
CASSQDGQPGQPQHF
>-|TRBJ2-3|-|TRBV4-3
TGCGCCAGCAGCCAAGAAGGGGGGGGCCGCACAGATACGCAGTATTTT
CASSQEGGGRTDTQYF
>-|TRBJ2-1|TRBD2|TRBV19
TGTGCCAGTAGATCCCGGGTCAAGCGGGGACGCTACAATGAGCAGTTCTTC
CASRSRVKRGRYNEQFF
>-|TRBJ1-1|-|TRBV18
TGTGCCAGCTCACCCATTTGGGGACTACAGGGCCGGGAGAACACTGAAGCTTTCTTT
CASSPIWGLQGRENTEAFF
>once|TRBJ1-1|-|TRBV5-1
TGCGCCAGCAGCTTGGTAGGGGAGGGTACTGAAGCTTTCTTT
CASSLVGEGTEAFF
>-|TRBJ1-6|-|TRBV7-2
TGTGCCAGCAGCCAAGGGTTTGCGCGCCCTAACAGGACCTTT
CASSQGFARPNRTF
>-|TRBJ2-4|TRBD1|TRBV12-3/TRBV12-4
TGTGCCAGCAGCTTGGGACAGGAGGACATTCAGTACTTC
CASSLGQEDIQYF
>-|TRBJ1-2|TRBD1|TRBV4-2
TGTGCCAGCAGGGTCAGGGGGCAGGTGCTTGATGGCTACACCTTC
CASRVRGQVLDGYTF
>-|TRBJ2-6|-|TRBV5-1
TGCGCCAGCAGCGCTAAAAATGGACAGATCTCTGGGGCCAACGTCCTGACTTTC
CASSAKNGQISGANVLTF
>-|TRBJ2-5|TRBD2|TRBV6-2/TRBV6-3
TGTGCCAGCAGTCGTACAGGGGCGGGAGGGGGCCAAGAGACCCAGTACTTC
CASSRTGAGGGQETQYF
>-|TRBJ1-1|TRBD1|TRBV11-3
TGTGCCAGCAGCTCGGGGGACAGCGGGAACACTGAAGCTTTCTTT
CASSSGDSGNTEAFF
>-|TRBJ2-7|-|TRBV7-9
TGTGCCAGCAGCTTCCGGGAAGACGGAACCTACGAGCAGTACTTC
CASSFREDGTYEQYF
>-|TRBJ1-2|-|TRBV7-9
TGTGCCAGCAGCCCGGTCGGAGGAGCTGGCTATGGCTACACCTTC
CASSPVGGAGYGYTF
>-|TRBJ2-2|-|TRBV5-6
TGTGCCAGCAGCTTGGTGGAGAGATCCACCGGGGAGCTGTTTTTT
CASSLVERSTGELFF
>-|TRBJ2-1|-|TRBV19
TGTGCCAGTAGTCGCGGAGCGAGCTCCTACAATGAGCAGTTCTTC
CASSRGASSYNEQFF
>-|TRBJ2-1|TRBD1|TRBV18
TGTGCCAGCTCACCACCGTTGAGACAGGGGGCACAAAATGAGCAGTTCTTC
CASSPPLRQGAQNEQFF
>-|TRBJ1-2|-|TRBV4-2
TGTGCCAGCAGCCAAGATTGGCAGGACTTCTATGGCTACACCTTC
CASSQDWQDFYGYTF
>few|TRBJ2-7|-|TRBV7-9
TGTGCCAGCAGCCCCCTACTGACCTACGAGCAGTACTTC
CASSPLLTYEQYF
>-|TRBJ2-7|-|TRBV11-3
TGTGCCAGCAGCTTAGAGGCCTCCTACGAGCAGTACTTC
CASSLEASYEQYF
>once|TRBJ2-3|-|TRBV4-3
TGCGCCAGCAGCCGGGGGGGACAGGCTAGCACAGATACGCAGTATTTT
CASSRGGQASTDTQYF
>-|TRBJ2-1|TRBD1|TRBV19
TGTGCCAGTAGTACGACAGGGGGTAATGAGCAGTTCTTC
CASSTTGGNEQFF
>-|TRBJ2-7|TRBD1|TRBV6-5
TGTGCCAGCAGAAAGGCACGGGACAGGGATCACGAGCAGTACTTC
CASRKARDRDHEQYF
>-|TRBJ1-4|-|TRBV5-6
TGTGCCAGCAGCTTGATAGAAAATGAAAAACTGTTTTTT
CASSLIENEKLFF
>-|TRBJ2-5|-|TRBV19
TGTGCCAGTAGTACCAGTGGCAGGGAGACCCAGTACTTC
CASSTSGRETQYF
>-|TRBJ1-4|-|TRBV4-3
TGCGCCAGCAGCCAAGAACGGGGGGCTAGGGGAGAAAAACTGTTTTTT
CASSQERGARGEKLFF
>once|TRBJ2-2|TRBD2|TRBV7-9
TGTGCCAGCAGCTTAACTAGCGGGAGGAACGGGGAGCTGTTTTTT
CASSLTSGRNGELFF
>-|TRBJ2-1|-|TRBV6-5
TGTGCCAGCAGTAGCCCACAGGGCCATGAGCAGTTCTTC
CASSSPQGHEQFF
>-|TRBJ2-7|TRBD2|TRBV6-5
TGTGCCAGCAGCCGGGACTATTACTACGAGCAGTACTTC
CASSRDYYYEQYF
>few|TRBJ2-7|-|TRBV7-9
TGTGCCAGCAGCAAAACTACGTTGAGCTCCTACGAGCAGTACTTC
CASSKTTLSSYEQYF
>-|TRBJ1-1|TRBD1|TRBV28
TGTGCCAGCAGTTTATTAAGGGCAGGGGGCATTACTGAAGCTTTCTTT
CASSLLRAGGITEAFF
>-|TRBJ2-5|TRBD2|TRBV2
TGTGCCAGCAGTGGAGGACTAGCGGGAGAGACCCAGTACTTC
CASSGGLAGETQYF
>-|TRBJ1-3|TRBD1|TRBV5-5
TGTGCCAGCAGCTTGGGCAACAGGGGGTTAGGAAACACCATATATTTT
CASSLGNRGLGNTIYF
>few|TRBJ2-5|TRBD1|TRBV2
TGTGCCAGCACCGTTGGACAGGGGGGATTTTCGACCCAGTACTTC
CASTVGQGGFSTQYF
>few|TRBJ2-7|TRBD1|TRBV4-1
TGCGCCAGCAGCCCAACCGGGACAGGGAATGACGAGCAGTACTTC
CASSPTGTGNDEQYF
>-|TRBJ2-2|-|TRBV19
TGTGCCAGTAGTATCGGGACTCTGAACACCGGGGAGCTGTTTTTT
CASSIGTLNTGELFF
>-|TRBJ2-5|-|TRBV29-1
TGCAGCTCCGACGGACAGGGAGGGGAGACCCAGTACTTC
CSSDGQGGETQYF
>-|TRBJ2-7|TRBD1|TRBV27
TGTGCCAGCAGTCTACGGGACAGGGGAGGAGAGCAGTACTTC
CASSLRDRGGEQYF
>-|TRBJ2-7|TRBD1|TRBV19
TGTGCCAGTTCCGGGACAGGGGTCACCTACGAGCAGTACTTC
CASSGTGVTYEQYF
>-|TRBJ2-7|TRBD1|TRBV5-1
TGCGCCAGCAGCTTGGTTCAGGGGGACTACGAGCAGTACTTC
CASSLVQGDYEQYF
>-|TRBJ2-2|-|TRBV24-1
TGTGCCACCAGTGTAGGGGCTACGAGCACCGGGGAGCTGTTTTTT
CATSVGATSTGELFF
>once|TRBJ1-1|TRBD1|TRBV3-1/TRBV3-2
TGTGCCAGCAGCCACCGACAGGGTCTCGCTTTCTTT
CASSHRQGLAFF
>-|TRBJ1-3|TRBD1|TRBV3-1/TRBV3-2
TGTGCCAGCAGCCAAGGCGCGACAGGGGCCGTCTCTGGAAACACCATATATTTT
CASSQGATGAVSGNTIYF